This T cell receptor (beta chain) was sequenced in a study of CD8+CD57+ T cells in acquired aplastic anemia. Whole-study context: On average, sorted CD4+ and CD8+ cells gave roughly 2.9 ug of DNA.

The TCR beta profiling, which covered VDJ combination and CDR3 sequence, was carried out using genomic DNA as the template. TCRdb called the reads again in MiXCR, with one record for every CDR3 protein. The sample has over 150,000 distinct CDR3 sequences, about 64% seen once; the top ten hold 40% to 55%. General observations from the study: Patients were compared with controls for CD8+ Simpson's diversity, and no significant difference emerged.

About this clonotype: Antigen: not known.

Whoever was chosen for sequencing had shown CD8+CD57+ cell expansion by flow cytometry. By the time of blood sampling, patients had still received no therapy. The V gene lost 1 base and the J gene lost 6 bases, with 15 bases spanning the gap. The CDR3 has 15 amino acids. CDR1 and CDR2 from the germline V gene are LGHNA and YSLEER. The receptor comes from a human donor with aplastic anemia. Material for sequencing was sorted CD4+, CD8+, or CD8+CD57+ T cells (not recorded which) from PBMCs. J is TRBJ1-1 and V is TRBV4-3, with D unresolved. The CDR3 bases are TGCGCCAGCAGCCAAGGTAGGGTGGCGGGCGCTGAAGCTTTCTTT. It specifies CASSQGRVAGAEAFF.